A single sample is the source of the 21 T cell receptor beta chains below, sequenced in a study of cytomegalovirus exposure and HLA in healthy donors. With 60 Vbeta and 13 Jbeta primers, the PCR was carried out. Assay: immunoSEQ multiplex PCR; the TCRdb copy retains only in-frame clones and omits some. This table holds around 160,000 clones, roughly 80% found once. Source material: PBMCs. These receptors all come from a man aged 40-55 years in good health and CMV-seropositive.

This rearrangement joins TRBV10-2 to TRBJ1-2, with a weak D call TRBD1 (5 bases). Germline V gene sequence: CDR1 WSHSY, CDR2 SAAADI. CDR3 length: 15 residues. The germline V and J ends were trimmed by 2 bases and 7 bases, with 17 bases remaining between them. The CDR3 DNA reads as TGCGCCAGCAGTGAGAGGGGCAGGGCGGCTAGTGGCTACACCTTC. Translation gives CASSERGRAASGYTF.

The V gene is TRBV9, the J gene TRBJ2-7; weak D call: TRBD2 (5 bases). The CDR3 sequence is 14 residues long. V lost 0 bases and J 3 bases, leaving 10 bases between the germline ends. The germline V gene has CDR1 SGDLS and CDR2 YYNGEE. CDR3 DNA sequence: TGTGCCAGCAGCGTAGACCCCGGGAACTACGAGCAGTACTTC. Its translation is CASSVDPGNYEQYF.

The CDR3 region has the DNA TGCAGCGTAGACGGACAGGGAGGCACTGAAGCTTTCTTT. Protein: CSVDGQGGTEAFF. The chain couples TRBV29-1 to TRBJ1-1, with 8 bases aligning to TRBD1. From germline, CDR1 is SQVTM and CDR2 ANQGSEA. The CDR3 length is 13 residues. V dropped 6 bases and J dropped 4; count of bases not matched to a gene: 7.

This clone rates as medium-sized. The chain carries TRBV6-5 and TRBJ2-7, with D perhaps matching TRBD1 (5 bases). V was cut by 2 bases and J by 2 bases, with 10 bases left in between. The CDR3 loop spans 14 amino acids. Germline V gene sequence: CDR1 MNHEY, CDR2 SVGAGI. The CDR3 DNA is TGTGCCAGCAGTTACGACGACAGCGCCTACGAGCAGTACTTC. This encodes CASSYDDSAYEQYF.

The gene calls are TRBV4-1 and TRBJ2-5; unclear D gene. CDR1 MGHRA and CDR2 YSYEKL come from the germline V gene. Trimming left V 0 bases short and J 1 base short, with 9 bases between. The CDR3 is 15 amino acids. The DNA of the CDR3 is TGCGCCAGCAGCCAAGATACCCTATTCCAAGAGACCCAGTACTTC. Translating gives CASSQDTLFQETQYF.

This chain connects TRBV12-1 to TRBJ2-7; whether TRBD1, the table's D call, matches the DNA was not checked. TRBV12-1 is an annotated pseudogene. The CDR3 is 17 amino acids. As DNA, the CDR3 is TGTGCCAGCAGCTTTGGGGAGAACCGGGACAGGGGGCACGAGCAGTACTTC. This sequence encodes CASSFGENRDRGHEQYF.

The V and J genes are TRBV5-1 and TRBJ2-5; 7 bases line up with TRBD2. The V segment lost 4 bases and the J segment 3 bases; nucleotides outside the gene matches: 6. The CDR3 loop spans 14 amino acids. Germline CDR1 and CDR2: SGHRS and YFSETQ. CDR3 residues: CASSQGLNEETQYF. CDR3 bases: TGCGCCAGCAGCCAGGGACTAAATGAAGAGACCCAGTACTTC. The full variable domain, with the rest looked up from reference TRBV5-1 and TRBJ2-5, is KAGVTQTPRYLIKTRGQQVTLSCSPISGHRSVSWYQQTPGQGLQFLFEYFSETQRNKGNFPGRFSGRQFSNSRSEMNVSTLELGDSALYLCASSQGLNEETQYFGPGTRLLVL.

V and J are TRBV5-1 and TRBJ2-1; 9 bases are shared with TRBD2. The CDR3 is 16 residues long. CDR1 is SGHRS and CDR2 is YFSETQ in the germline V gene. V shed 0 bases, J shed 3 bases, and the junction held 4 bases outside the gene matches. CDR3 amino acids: CASSLATSGLYNEQFF. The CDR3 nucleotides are TGCGCCAGCAGCTTGGCTACTAGCGGGCTCTACAATGAGCAGTTCTTC.

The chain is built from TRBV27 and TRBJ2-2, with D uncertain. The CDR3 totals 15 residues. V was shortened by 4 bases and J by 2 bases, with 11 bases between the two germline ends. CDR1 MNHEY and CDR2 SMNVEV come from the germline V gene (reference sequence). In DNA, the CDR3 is TGTGCCAGCAGTTCACGCCCACTAAACACCGGGGAGCTGTTTTTT. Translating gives CASSSRPLNTGELFF.

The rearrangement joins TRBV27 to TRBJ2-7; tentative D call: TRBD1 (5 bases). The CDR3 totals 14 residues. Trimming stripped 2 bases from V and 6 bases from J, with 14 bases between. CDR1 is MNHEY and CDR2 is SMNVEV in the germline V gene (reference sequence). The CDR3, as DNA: TGTGCCAGCAGTTTAATGACAGCCGCCCGCGAGCAGTACTTC. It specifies CASSLMTAAREQYF.

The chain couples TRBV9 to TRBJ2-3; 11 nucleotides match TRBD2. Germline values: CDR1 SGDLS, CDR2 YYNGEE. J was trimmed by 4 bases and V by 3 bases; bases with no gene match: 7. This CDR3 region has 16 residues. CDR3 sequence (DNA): TGTGCCAGCAGCGCGAAACTAGCGGGAGTGGCAGATACGCAGTATTTT. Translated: CASSAKLAGVADTQYF.

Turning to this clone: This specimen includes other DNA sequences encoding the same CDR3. The chain's CDR3 is CASSLAAGAKNIQYF. The CDR3 DNA is TGCGCCAGCAGCTTGGCAGCAGGAGCCAAAAACATTCAGTACTTC. The rearrangement links TRBV5-1 to TRBJ2-4; D gene uncertain. The length of the CDR3 is 15 residues. Germline CDR1 and CDR2: SGHRS and YFSETQ. With 0 bases removed from V and 0 bases from J, the gap between germline ends came to 7 bases.

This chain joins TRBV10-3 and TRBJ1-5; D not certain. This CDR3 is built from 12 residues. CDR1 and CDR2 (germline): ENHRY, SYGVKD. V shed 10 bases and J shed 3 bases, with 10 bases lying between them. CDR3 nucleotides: TGTGCCAGCGGGAATCCCAATCAGCCCCAGCATTTT. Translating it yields CASGNPNQPQHF.

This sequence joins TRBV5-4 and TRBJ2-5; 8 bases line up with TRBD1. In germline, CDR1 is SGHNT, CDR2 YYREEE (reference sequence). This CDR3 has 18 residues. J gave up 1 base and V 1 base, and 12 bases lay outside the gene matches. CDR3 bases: TGTGCCAGCAGCTTGCAGGGGGCGCGGCAGATCACCCAAGAGACCCAGTACTTC. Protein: CASSLQGARQITQETQYF. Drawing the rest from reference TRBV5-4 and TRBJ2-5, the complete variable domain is ETGVTQSPTHLIKTRGQQVTLRCSSQSGHNTVSWYQQALGQGPQFIFQYYREEENGRGNFPPRFSGLQFPNYSSELNVNALELDDSALYLCASSLQGARQITQETQYFGPGTRLLVL.

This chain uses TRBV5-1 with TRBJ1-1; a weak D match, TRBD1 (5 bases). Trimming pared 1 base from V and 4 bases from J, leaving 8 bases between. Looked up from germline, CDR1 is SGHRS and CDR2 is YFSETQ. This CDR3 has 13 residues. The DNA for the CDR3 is TGCGCCAGCAGCTTGTGGGGGGTCACTGAAGCTTTCTTT. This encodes CASSLWGVTEAFF.

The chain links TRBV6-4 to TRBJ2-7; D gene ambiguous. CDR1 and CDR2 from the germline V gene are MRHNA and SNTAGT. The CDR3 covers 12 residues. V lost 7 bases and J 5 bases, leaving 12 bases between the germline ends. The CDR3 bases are TGTGCCAGCACCCCCAGGTCCCACGAGCAGTACTTC. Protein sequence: CASTPRSHEQYF.

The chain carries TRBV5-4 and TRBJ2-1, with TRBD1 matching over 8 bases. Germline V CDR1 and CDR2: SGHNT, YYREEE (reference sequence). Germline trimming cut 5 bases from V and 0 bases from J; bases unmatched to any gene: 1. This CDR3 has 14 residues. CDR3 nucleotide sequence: TGTGCCAGCAGAGGACAGGGCTCCTACAATGAGCAGTTCTTC. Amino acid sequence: CASRGQGSYNEQFF.

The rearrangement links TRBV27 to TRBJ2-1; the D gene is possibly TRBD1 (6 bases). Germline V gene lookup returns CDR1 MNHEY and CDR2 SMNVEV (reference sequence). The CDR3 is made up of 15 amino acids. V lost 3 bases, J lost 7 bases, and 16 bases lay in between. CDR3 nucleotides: TGTGCCAGCAGTTTCTACGCAGACAGGATGAATGAGCAGTTCTTC. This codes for CASSFYADRMNEQFF.

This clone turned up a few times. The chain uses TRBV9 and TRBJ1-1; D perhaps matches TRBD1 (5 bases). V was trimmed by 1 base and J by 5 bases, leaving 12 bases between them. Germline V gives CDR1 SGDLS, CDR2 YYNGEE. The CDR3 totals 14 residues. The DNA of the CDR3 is TGTGCCAGCAGCGTACAGGTGGGGGGGACTGAAGCTTTCTTT. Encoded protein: CASSVQVGGTEAFF.

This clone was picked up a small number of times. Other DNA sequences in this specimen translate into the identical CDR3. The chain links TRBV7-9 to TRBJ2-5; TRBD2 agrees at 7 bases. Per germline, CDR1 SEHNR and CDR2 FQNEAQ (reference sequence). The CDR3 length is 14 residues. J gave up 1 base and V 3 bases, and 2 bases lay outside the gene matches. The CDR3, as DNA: TGTGCCAGCAGCTTGGCTAGCGGCCAAGAGACCCAGTACTTC. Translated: CASSLASGQETQYF.

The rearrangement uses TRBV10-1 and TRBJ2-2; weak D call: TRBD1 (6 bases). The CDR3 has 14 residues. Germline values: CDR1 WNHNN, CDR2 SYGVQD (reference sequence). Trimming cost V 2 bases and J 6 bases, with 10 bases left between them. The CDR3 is CASSEDRWAGELFF. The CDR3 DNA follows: TGCGCCAGCAGTGAGGACAGGTGGGCCGGGGAGCTGTTTTTT.